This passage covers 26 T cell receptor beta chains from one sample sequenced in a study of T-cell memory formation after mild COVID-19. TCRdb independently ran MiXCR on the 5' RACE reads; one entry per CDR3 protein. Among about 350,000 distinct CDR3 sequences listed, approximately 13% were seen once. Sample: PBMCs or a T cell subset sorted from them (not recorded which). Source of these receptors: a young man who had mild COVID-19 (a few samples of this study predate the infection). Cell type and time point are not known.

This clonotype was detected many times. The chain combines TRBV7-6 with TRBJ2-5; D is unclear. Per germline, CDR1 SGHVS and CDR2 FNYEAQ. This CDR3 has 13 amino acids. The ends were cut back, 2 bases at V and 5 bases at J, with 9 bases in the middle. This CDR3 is CASSLRDVETQYF. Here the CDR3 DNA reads TGTGCCAGCAGCTTAAGGGATGTCGAGACCCAGTACTTC.

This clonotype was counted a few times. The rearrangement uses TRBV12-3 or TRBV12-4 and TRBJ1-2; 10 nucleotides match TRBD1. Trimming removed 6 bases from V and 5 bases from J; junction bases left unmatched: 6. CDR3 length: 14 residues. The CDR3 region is CASRSTGQGYGYTF. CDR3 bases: TGTGCCAGCAGGAGTACGGGACAGGGGTATGGCTACACCTTC.

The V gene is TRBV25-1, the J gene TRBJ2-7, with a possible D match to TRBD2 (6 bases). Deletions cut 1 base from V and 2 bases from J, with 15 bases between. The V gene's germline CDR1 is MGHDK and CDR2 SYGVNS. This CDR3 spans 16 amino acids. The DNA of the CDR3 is TGTGCCAGCAGTGAATCGGGGGAGGAGAACCCCTACGAGCAGTACTTC. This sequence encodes CASSESGEENPYEQYF.

The CDR3 nucleotides read TGCGCCAGCAGCCAAGATGGCCCGGAGAACACTGAAGCTTTCTTT. It yields the protein CASSQDGPENTEAFF. The V call is TRBV4-3, the J call TRBJ1-1, with D unresolved. Germline CDR1 reads LGHNA; CDR2 reads YSLEER. Trimming took 0 bases from V and 1 from J, leaving 9 bases between them. The length of the CDR3 is 15 residues.

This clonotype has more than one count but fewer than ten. The CDR3 protein is CSVEPGARQETQYF. CDR3 bases: TGCAGCGTTGAGCCGGGGGCGCGACAAGAGACCCAGTACTTC. The rearrangement links TRBV29-1 to TRBJ2-5, with D perhaps matching TRBD1 or TRBD2 (6 bases each). Deletions cut 3 bases from V and 2 bases from J, with 13 bases between. Germline CDR1 is SQVTM and CDR2 is ANQGSEA. The CDR3 runs to 14 residues.

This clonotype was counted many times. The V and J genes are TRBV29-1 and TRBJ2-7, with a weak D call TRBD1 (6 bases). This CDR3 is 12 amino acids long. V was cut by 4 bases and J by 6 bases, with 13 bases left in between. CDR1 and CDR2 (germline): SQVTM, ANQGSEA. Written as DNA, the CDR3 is TGCAGCGTTGTCGGTTGGGGGCTCGAGCAGTACTTC. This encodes CSVVGWGLEQYF.

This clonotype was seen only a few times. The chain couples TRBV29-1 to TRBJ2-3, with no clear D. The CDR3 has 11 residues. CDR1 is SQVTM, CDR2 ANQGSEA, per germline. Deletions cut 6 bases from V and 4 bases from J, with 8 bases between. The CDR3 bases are TGCAGCGTCCGCGTGCCAGATACGCAGTATTTT. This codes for CSVRVPDTQYF.

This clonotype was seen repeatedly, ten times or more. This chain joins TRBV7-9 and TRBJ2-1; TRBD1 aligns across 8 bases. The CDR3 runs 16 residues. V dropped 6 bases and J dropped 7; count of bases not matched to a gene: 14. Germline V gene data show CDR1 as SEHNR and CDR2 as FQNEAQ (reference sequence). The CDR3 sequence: CASSPTPQGARNEQFF. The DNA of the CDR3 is TGTGCCAGCAGTCCTACCCCCCAGGGGGCGAGGAATGAGCAGTTCTTC.

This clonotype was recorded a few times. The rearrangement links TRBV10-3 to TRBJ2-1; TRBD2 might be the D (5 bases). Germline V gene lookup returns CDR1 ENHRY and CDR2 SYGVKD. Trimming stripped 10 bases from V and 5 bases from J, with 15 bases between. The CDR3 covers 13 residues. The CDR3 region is CATGWEPNNEQFF. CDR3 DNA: TGTGCCACGGGTTGGGAGCCGAACAATGAGCAGTTCTTC.

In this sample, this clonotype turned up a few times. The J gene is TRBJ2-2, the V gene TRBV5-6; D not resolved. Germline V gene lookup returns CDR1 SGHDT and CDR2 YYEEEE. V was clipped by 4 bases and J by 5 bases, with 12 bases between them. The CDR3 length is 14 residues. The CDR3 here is CASSRNEWTGELFF. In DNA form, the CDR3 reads TGTGCCAGCAGCCGGAACGAGTGGACCGGGGAGCTGTTTTTT.

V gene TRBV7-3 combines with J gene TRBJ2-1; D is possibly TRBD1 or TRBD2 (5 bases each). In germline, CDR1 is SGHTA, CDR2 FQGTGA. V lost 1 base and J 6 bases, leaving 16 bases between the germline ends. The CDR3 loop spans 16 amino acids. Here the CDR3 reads CASSLNAGTTSNEQFF. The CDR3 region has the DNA TGTGCCAGCAGCTTAAACGCCGGGACCACCAGCAATGAGCAGTTCTTC.

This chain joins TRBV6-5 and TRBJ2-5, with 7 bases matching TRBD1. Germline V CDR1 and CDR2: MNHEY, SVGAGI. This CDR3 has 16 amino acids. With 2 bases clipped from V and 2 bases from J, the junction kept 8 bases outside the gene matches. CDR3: CASSYLGGLGQETQYF. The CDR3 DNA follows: TGTGCCAGCAGTTACCTAGGGGGCTTGGGACAAGAGACCCAGTACTTC.

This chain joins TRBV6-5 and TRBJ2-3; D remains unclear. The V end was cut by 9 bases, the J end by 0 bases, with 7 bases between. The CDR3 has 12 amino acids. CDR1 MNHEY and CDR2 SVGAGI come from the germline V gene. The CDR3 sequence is CARTSSTDTQYF. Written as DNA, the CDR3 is TGTGCCAGGACTTCTAGCACAGATACGCAGTATTTT.

The CDR3 region is CASSLESQYNTGELFF. CDR3 DNA sequence: TGTGCCAGCAGCTTAGAATCTCAGTACAACACCGGGGAGCTGTTTTTT. The chain joins TRBV11-2 to TRBJ2-2; no firm D call. Trimming cost V 0 bases and J 2 bases, with 10 bases left between them. The CDR3 is made up of 16 amino acids. Germline V lookup: CDR1 SGHAT, CDR2 FQNNGV.

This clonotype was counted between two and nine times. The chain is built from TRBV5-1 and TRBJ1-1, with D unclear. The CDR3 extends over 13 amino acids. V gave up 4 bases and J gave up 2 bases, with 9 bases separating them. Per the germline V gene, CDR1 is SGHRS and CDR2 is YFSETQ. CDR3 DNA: TGCGCCAGCAGCGAGCAGTTTAACACTGAAGCTTTCTTT. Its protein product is CASSEQFNTEAFF.

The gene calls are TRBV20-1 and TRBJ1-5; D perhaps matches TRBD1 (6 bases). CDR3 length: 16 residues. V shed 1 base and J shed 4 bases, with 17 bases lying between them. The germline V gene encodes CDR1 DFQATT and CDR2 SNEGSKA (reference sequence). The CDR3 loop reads CSARVLGGAGNQPQHF. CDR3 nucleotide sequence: TGCAGTGCTAGAGTTTTGGGGGGCGCGGGGAATCAGCCCCAGCATTTT.

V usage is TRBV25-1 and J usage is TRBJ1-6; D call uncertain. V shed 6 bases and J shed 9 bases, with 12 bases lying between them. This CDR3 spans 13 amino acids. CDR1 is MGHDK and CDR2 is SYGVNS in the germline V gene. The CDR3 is CASRRSVGSPLHF. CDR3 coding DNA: TGTGCCAGCAGGAGGTCGGTGGGTTCACCCCTCCACTTT.

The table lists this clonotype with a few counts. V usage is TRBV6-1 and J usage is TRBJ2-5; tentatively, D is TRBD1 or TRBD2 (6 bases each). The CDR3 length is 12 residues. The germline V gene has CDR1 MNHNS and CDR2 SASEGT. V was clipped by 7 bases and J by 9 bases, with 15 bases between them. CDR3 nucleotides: TGTGCCAGCACCCAAGGGGGGCCGGCCCAGTACTTC. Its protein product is CASTQGGPAQYF.

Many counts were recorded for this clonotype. This chain's CDR3 is CASSVQVFNAEAFF. The CDR3 region has the DNA TGCGCCAGCAGCGTACAGGTATTCAACGCTGAAGCTTTCTTT. The genes are TRBV5-1 and TRBJ1-1; possibly TRBD1 for D (5 bases). The CDR3 extends over 14 amino acids. Per germline, CDR1 SGHRS and CDR2 YFSETQ. V lost 4 bases, J lost 6 bases, and 16 bases lay in between.

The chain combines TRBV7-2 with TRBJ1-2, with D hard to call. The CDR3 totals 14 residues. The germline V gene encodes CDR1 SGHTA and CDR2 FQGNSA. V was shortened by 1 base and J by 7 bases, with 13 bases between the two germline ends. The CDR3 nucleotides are TGTGCCAGCAGCTTAGTTCCCGGGGTTAGTGGCTACACCTTC. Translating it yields CASSLVPGVSGYTF.

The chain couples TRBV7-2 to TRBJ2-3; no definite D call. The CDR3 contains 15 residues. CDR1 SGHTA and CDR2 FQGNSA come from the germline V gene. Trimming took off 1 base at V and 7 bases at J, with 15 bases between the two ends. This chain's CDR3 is CASSLEVPVGNTQYF. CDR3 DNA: TGTGCCAGCAGCTTAGAGGTGCCGGTGGGGAATACGCAGTATTTT.

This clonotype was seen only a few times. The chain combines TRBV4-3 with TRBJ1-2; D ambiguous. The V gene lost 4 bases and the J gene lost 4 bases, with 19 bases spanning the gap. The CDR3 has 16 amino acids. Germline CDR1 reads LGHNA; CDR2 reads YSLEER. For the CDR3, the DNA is TGCGCCAGCAGCCCCGTCCACTTTGACCTTTCCTATGGCTACACCTTC. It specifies CASSPVHFDLSYGYTF.

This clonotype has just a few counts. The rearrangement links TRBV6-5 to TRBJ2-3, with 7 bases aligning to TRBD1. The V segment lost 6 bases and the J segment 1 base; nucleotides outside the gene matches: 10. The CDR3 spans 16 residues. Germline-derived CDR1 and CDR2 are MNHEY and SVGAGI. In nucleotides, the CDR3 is TGTGCCAGCAGAGAACCCTCAGGGGGTGGCACAGATACGCAGTATTTT. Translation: CASREPSGGGTDTQYF.

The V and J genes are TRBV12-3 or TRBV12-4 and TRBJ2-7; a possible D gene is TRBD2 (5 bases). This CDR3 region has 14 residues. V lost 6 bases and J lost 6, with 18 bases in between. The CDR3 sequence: CASSPPPIAGEQYF. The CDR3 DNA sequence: TGTGCCAGCAGCCCCCCTCCTATCGCGGGCGAGCAGTACTTC.

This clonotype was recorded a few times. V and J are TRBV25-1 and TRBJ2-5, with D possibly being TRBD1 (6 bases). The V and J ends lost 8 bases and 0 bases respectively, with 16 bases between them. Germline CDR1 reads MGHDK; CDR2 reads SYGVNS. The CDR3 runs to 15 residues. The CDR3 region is CASARGQSYQETQYF. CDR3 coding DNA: TGTGCCAGCGCCCGAGGACAGAGCTACCAAGAGACCCAGTACTTC.

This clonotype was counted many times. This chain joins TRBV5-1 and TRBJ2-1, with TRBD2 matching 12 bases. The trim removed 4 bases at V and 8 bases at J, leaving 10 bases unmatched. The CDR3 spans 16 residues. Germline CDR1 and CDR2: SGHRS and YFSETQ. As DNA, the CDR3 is TGCGCCAGCAGCACTCTACTAGCGGGGGGTGTCGATGAGCAGTTCTTC. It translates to CASSTLLAGGVDEQFF.